This TCR beta chain was retrieved from a study of control samples from healthy donors and cancer patients. Clones were sequenced by immunoSEQ multiplex PCR, and TCRdb holds only the in-frame ones, with some missing. The sample contains 150,000 to 200,000 clones, over 85% of which appear only once. The sequenced material came from blood. This sequence was found in a man aged 18 to 30 in good health.

DNA of the CDR3: TGTGCCAGCAGTTACTCCGGTCACTCTGGAAACACCATATATTTT. This encodes CASSYSGHSGNTIYF. The chain is built from TRBV6-6 and TRBJ1-3; D is unclear. Trimming took off 0 bases at V and 0 bases at J, with 6 bases between the two ends. Germline loops: CDR1 MNHNY, CDR2 SVGAGI (reference sequence). The CDR3 has 15 amino acids.